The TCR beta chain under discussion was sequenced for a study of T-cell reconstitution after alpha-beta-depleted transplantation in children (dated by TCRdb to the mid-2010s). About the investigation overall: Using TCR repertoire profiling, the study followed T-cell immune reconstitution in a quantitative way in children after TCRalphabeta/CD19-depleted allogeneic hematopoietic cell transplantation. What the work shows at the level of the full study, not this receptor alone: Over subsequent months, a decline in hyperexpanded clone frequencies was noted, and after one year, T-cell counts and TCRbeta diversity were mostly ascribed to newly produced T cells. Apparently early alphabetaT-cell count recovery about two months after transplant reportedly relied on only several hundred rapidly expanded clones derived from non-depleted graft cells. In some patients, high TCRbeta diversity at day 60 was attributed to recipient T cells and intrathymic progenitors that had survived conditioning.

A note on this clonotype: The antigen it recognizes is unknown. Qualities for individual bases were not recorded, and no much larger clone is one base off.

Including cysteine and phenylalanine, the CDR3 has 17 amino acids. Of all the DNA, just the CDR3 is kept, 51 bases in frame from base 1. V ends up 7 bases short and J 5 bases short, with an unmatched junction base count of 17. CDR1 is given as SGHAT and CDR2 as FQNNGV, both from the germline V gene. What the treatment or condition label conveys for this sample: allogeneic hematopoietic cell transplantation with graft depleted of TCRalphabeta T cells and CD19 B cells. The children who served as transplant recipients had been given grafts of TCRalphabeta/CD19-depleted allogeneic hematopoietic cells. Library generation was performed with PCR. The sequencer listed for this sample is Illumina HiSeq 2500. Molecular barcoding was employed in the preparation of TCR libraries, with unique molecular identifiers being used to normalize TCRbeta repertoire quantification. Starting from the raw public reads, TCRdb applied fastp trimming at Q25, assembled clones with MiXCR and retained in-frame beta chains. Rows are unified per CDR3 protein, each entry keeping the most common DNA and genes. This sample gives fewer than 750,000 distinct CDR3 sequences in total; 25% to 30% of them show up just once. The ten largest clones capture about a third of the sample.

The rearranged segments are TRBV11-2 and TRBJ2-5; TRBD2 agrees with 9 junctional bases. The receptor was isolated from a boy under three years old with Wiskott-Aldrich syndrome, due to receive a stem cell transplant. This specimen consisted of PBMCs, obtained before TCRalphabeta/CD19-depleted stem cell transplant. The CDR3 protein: CASTPYLGGRAGETQYF. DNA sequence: TGTGCCAGCACCCCTTACCTTGGCGGGAGGGCTGGGGAGACCCAGTACTTC.